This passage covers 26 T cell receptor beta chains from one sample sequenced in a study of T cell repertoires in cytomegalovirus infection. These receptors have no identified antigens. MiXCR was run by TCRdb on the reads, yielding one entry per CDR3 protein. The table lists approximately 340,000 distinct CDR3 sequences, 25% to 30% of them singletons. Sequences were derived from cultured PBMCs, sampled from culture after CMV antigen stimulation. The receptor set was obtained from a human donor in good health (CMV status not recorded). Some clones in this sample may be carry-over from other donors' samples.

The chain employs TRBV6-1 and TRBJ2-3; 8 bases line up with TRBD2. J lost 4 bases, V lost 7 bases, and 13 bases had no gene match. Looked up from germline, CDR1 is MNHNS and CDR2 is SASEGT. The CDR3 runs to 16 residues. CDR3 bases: TGTGCCAGCATGCAAACCCCTGCGGGGGGCGCAGATACGCAGTATTTT. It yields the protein CASMQTPAGGADTQYF.

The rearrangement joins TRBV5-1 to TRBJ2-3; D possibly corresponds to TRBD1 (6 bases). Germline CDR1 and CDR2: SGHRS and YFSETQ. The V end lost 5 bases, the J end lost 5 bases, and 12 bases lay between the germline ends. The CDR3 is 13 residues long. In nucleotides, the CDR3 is TGCGCCAGCAGGCAGGGGTTCGGAGATACGCAGTATTTT. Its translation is CASRQGFGDTQYF. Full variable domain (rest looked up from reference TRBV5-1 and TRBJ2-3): KAGVTQTPRYLIKTRGQQVTLSCSPISGHRSVSWYQQTPGQGLQFLFEYFSETQRNKGNFPGRFSGRQFSNSRSEMNVSTLELGDSALYLCASRQGFGDTQYFGPGTRLTVL.

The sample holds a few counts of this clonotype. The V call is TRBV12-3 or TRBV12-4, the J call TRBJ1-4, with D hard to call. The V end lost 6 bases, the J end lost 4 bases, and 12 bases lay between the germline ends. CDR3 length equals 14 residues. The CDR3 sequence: CASSEMGLNEKLFF. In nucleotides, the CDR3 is TGTGCCAGCAGCGAAATGGGTCTTAATGAAAAACTGTTTTTT.

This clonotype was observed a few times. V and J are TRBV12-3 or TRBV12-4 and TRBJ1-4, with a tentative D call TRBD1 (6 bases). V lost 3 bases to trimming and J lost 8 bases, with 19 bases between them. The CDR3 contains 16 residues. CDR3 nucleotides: TGTGCCAGCAGTTTGTTTGGCTATGGGGGGCCCGAAAAACTGTTTTTT. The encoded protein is CASSLFGYGGPEKLFF.

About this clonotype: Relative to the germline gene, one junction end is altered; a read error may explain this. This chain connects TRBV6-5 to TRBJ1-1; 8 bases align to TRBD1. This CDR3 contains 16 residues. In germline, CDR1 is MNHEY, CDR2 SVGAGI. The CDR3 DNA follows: TGTGCCAGCAGGCCCGGTACCGGACAGGGTGGCACTGAAGCTTACTTT. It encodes CASRPGTGQGGTEAYF.

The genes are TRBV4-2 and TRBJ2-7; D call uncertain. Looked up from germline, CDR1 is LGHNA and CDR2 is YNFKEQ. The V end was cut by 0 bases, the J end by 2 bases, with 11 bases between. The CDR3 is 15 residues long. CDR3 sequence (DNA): TGTGCCAGCAGCCAAGATGACGGAGCTACCTACGAGCAGTACTTC. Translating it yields CASSQDDGATYEQYF.

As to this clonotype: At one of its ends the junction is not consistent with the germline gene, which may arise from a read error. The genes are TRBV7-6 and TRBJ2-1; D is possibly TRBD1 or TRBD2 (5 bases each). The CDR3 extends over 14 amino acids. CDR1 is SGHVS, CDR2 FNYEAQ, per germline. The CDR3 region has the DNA TGTGCTAGCAGCTTAGGGGCGGGCTGGGGTGAGCAGTTCTTC. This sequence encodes CASSLGAGWGEQFF.

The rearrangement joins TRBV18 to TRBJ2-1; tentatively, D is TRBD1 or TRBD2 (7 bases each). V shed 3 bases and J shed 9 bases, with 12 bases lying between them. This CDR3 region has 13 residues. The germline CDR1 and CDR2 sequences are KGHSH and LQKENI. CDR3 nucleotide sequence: TGTGCCAGCTCACCTTCAGGGGGGGGTGAGCAGTTCTTC. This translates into CASSPSGGGEQFF.

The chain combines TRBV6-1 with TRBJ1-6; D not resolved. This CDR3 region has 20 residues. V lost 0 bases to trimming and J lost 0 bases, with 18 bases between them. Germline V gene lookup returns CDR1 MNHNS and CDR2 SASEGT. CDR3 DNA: TGTGCCAGCAGTGAAGCTCGGATTCGGGGTCTGAGCTCCTATAATTCACCCCTCCACTTT. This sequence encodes CASSEARIRGLSSYNSPLHF.

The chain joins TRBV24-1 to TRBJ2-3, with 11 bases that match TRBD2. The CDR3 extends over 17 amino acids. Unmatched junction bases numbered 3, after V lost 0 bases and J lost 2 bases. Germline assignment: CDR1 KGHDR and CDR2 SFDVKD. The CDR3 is CATSDLGTSGFTDTQYF. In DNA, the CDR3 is TGTGCCACCAGTGATTTGGGGACTAGCGGATTCACAGATACGCAGTATTTT.

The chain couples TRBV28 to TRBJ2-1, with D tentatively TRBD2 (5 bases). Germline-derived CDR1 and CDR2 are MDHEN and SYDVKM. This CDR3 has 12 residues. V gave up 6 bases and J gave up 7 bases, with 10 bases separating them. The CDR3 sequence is CASRTGGNEQFF. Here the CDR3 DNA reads TGTGCCAGCAGGACTGGCGGGAATGAGCAGTTCTTC.

CDR3 sequence (DNA): TGTGCCAGCAGGCGGGCAGGGGGCTCCTACGAGCAGTACTTC. This codes for CASRRAGGSYEQYF. This rearrangement joins TRBV6-8 to TRBJ2-7, with TRBD1 matching 7 bases. Trimming cost V 6 bases and J 0 bases; bases outside gene matches: 5. Germline V gene sequence: CDR1 MNHGY, CDR2 SAAAGT. The CDR3 extends over 14 amino acids.

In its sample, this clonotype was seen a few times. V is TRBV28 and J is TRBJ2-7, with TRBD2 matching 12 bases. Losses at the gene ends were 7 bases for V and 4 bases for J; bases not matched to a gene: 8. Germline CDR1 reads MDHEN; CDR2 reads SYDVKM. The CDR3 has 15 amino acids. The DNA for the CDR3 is TGTGCCAGCACCCCCGGCCTAGCGGGAGGGTACGAGCAGTACTTC. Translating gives CASTPGLAGGYEQYF.

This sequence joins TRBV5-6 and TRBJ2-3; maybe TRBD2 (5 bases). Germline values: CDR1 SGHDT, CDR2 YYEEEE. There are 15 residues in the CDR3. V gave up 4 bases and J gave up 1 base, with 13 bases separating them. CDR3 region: CASSTDLKGTDTQYF. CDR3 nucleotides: TGTGCCAGCAGCACGGACTTAAAGGGCACAGATACGCAGTATTTT.

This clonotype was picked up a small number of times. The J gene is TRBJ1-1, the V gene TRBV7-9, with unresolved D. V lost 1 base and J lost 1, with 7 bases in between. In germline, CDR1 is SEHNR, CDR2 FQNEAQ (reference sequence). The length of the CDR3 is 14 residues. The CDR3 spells CASSLVLENTEAFF. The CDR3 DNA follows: TGTGCCAGCAGCTTAGTATTGGAGAACACTGAAGCTTTCTTT.

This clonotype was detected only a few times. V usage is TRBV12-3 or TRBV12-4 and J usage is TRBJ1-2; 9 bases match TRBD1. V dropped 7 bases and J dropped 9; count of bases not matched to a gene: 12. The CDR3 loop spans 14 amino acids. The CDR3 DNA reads TGTGCCAGCATTCCGGGACAGGGAACCTGGAGCTACACCTTC. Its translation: CASIPGQGTWSYTF.

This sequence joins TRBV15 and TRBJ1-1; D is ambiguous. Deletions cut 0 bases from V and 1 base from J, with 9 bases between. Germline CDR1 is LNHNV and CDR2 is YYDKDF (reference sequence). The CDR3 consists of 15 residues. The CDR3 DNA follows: TGTGCCACCAGCAGAGATAGGGCCCCGAACACTGAAGCTTTCTTT. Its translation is CATSRDRAPNTEAFF.

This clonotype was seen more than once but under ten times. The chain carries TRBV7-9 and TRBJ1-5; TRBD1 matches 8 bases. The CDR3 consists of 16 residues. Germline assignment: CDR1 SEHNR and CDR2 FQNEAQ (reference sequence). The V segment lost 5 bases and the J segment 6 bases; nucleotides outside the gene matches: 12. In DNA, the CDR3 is TGTGCCAGCAGCCTAAACTTGGCAGGGGGCGGTCAGCCCCAGCATTTT. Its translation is CASSLNLAGGGQPQHF.

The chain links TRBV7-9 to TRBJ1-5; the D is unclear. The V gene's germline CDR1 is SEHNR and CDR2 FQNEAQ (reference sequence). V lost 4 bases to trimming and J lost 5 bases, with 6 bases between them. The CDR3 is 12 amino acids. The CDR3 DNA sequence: TGTGCCAGCAGCTGGAGCGATCAGCCCCAGCATTTT. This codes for CASSWSDQPQHF.

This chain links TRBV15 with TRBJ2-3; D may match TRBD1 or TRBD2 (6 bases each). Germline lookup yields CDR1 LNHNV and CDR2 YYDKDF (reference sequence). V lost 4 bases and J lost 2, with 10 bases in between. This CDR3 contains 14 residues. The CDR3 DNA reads TGTGCCACCAGCAAGGGGGACTCCACAGATACGCAGTATTTT. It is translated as CATSKGDSTDTQYF.

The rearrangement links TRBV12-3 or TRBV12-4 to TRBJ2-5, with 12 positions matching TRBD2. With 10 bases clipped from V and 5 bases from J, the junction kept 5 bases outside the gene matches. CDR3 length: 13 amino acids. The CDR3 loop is CAILAGGRETQYF. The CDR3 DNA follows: TGTGCCATCCTAGCGGGAGGGAGGGAGACCCAGTACTTC.

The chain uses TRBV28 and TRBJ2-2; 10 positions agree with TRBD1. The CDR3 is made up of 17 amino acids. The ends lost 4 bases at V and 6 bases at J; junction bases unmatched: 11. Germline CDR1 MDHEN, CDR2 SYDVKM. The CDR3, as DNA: TGTGCCAGCAGTTCCCCTTCCGACAGGGGGCTGTCCGGGGAGCTGTTTTTT. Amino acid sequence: CASSSPSDRGLSGELFF. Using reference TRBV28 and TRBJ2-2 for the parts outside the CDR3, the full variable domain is DVKVTQSSRYLVKRTGEKVFLECVQDMDHENMFWYRQDPGLGLRLIYFSYDVKMKEKGDIPEGYSVSREKKERFSLILESASTNQTSMYLCASSSPSDRGLSGELFFGEGSRLTVL.

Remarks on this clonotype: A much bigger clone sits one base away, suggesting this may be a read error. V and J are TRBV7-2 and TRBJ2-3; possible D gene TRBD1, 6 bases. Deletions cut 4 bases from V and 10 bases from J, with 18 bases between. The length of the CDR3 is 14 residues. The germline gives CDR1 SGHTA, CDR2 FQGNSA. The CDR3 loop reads CASSSQTGIDAQYF. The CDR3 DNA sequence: TGTGCCAGCAGCTCCCAGACAGGAATCGATGCGCAGTATTTT.

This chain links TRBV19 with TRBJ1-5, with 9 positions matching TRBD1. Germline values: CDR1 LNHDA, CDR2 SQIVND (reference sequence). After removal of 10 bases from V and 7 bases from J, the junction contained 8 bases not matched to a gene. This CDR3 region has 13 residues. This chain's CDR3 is CATSDRGEQPQHF. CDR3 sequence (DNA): TGTGCCACCTCGGACAGGGGTGAACAGCCCCAGCATTTT.

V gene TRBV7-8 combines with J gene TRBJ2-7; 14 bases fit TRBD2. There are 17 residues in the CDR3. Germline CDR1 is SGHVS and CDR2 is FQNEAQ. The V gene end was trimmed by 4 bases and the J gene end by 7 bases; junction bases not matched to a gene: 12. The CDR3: CASSSTGLAGGPGEQYF. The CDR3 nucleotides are TGTGCCAGCAGCTCTACCGGACTAGCGGGGGGCCCGGGGGAGCAGTACTTC.

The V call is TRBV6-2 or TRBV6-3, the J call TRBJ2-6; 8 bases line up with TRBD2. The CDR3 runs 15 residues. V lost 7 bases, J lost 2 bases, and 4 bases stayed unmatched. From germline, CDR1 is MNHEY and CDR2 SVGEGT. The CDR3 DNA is TGTGCCAGCACCCCGACTAGCGCTGGGGCCAACGTCCTGACTTTC. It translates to CASTPTSAGANVLTF.